The source of this TCR beta chain is a study of blood T cell repertoires in COVID-19. Study-level information: Whether acute or convalescent, the COVID-19 samples came from the United States, Italy and Spain. PBMCs, B-cell-depleted T cells, or T cells provided the cDNA or gDNA that made up the material.

As handled by the study authors: By means of reference gene primer amplification, nucleated cell counts were estimated. Using immunoSEQ multiplex PCR, the repertoire was profiled, and TCRdb retains in-frame clones only, with some absent. That table gives V, J and clone size, and the DNA gave D and trimming. The repertoire holds 75,000 to 90,000 clones, with about 80% as singletons. CDR3 length equals 18 residues. This TCR came from a woman between 35 and 50 years old with active or convalescent COVID-19. The chain is built from TRBV21-1 and TRBJ1-1; the table assigns TRBD1, which was not confirmed against the DNA. TRBV21-1 is annotated as a pseudogene. Material: peripheral blood. The CDR3 DNA sequence: TGTGCCAGCAGCACACCAACGGGACAGGGGGGAATGAACACTGAAGCTTTCTTT. Its translation: CASSTPTGQGGMNTEAFF.